This T cell receptor beta chain was sequenced in a study of long-term antiretroviral therapy in people with HIV. On the study more broadly: The 2015 recommendation for immediate ART came about a decade after the earliest samples.

A v3.0 immunoSEQ assay was performed at survey level. The repertoire was sequenced with immunoSEQ multiplex PCR; TCRdb's copy has only in-frame clones and lacks some. The data show tens of thousands of clones, with more than 70% seen just once and roughly 9.3% held by the top ten. In regard to this clone: The antigen is not known.

With 1 base removed from V and 0 bases from J, the gap between germline ends came to 7 bases. The V gene's germline CDR1 is SGHAT and CDR2 FQNNGV. This CDR3 has 14 amino acids. Whole-study findings and limits: HIV repertoires had narrower CDR3 length ranges than controls.

The chain joins TRBV11-2 to TRBJ2-7; D is undetermined. The receptor comes from a man aged 18 to 29 with HIV. Sample: unsorted PBMCs, taken 1.5 years before starting antiretroviral therapy. CDR3 DNA: TGTGCCAGCAGCTTAGTGATCACCTCCTACGAGCAGTACTTC. This codes for CASSLVITSYEQYF.